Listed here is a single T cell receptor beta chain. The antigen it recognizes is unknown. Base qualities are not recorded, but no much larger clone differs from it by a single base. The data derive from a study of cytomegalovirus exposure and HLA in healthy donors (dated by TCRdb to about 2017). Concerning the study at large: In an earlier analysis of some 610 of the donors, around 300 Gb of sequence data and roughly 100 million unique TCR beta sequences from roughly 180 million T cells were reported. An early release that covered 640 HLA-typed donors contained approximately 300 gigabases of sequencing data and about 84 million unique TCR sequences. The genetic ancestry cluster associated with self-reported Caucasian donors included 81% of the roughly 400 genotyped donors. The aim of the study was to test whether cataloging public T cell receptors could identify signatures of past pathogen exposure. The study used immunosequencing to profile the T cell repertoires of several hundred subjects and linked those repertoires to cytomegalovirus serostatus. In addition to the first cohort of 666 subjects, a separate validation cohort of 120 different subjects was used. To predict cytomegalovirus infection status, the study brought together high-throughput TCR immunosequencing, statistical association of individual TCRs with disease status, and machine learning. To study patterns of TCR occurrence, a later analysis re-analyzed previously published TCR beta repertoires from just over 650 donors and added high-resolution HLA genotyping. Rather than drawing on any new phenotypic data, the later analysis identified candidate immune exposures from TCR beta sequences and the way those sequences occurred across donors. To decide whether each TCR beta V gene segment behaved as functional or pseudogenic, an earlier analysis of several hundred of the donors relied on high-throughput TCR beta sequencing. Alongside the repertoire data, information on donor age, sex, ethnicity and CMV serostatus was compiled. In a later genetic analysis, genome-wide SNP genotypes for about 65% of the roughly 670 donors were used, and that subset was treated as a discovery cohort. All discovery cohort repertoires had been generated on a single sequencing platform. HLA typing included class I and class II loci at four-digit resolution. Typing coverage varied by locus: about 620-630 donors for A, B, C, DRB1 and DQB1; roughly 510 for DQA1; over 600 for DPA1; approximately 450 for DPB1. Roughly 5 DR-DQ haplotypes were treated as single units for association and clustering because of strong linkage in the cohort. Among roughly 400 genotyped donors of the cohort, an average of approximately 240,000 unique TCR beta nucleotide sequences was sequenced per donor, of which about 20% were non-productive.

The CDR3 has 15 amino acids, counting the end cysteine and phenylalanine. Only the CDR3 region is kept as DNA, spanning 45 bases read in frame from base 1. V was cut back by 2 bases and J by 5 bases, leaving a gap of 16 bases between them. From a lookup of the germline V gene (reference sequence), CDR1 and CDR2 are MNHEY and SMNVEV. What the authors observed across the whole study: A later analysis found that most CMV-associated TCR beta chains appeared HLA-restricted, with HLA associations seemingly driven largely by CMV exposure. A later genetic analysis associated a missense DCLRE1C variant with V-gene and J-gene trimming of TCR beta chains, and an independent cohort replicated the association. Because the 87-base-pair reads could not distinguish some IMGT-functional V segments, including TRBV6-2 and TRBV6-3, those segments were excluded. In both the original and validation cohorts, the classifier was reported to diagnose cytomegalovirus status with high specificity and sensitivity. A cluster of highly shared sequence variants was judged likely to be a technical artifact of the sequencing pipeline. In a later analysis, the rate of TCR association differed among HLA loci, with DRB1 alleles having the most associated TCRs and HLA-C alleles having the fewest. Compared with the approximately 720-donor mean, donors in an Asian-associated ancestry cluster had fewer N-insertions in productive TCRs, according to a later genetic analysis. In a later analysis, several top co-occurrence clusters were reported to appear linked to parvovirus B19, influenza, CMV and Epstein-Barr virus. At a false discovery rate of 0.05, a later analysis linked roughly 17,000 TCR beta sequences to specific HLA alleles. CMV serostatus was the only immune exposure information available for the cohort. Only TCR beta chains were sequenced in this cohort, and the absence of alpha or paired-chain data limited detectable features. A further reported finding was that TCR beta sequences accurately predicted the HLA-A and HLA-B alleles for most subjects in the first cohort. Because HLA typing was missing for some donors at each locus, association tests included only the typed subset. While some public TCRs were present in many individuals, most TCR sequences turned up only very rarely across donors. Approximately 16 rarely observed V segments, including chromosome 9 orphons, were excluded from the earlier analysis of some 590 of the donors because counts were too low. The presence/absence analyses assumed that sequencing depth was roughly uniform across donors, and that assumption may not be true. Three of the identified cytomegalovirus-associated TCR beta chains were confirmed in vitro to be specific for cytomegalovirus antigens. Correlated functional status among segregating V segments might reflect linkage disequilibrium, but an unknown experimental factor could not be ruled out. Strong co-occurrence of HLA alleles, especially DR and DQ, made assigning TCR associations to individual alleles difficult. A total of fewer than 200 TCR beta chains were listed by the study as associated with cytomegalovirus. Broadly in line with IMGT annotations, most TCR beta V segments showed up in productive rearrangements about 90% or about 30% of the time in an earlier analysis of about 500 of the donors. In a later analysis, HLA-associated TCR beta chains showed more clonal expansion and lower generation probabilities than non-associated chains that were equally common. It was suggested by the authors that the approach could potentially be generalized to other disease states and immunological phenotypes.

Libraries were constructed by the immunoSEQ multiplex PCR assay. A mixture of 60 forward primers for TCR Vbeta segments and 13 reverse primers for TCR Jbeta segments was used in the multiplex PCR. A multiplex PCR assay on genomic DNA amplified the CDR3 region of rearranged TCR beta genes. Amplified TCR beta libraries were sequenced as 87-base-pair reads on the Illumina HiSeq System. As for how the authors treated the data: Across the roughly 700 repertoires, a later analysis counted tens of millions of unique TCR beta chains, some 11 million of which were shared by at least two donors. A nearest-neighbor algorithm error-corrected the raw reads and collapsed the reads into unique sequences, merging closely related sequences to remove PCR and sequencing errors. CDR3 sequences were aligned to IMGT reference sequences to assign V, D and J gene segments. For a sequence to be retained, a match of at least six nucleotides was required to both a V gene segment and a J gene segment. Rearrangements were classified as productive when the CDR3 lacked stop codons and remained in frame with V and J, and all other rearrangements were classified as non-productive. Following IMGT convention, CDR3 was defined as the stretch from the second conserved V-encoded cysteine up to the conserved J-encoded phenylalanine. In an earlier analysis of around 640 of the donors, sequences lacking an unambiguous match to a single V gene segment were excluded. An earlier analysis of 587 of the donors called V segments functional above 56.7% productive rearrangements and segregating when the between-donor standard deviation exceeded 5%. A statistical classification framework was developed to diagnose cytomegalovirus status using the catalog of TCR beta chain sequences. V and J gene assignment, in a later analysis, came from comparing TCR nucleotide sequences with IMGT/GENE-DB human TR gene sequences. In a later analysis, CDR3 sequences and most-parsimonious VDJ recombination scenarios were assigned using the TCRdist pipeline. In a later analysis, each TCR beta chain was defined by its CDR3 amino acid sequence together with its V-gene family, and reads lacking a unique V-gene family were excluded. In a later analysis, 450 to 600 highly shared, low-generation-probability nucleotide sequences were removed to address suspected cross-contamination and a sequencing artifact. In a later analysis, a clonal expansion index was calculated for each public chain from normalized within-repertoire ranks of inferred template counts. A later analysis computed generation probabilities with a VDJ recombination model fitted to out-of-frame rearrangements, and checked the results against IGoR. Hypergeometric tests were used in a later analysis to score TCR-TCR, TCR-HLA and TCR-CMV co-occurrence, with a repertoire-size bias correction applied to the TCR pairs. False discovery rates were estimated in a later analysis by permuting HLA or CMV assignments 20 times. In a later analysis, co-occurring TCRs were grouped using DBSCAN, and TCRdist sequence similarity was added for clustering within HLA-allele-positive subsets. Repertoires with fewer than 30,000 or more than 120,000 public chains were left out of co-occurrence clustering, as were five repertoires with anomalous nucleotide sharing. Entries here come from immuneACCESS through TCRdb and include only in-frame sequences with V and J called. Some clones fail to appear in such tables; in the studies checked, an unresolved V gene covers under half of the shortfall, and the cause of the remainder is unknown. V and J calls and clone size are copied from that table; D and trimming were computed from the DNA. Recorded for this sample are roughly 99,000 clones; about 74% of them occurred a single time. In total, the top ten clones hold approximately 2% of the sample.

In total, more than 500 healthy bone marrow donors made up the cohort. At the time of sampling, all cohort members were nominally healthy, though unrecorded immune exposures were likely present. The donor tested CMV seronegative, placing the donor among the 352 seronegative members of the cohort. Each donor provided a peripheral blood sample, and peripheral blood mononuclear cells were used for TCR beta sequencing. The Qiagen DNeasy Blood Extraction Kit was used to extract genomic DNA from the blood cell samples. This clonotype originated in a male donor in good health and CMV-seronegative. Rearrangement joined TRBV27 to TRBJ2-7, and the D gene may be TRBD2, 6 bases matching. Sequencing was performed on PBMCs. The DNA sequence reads TGTGCCAGCAGTTTACGGGGGTTTCGGAGGGACGAGCAGTACTTC. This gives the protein CASSLRGFRRDEQYF.